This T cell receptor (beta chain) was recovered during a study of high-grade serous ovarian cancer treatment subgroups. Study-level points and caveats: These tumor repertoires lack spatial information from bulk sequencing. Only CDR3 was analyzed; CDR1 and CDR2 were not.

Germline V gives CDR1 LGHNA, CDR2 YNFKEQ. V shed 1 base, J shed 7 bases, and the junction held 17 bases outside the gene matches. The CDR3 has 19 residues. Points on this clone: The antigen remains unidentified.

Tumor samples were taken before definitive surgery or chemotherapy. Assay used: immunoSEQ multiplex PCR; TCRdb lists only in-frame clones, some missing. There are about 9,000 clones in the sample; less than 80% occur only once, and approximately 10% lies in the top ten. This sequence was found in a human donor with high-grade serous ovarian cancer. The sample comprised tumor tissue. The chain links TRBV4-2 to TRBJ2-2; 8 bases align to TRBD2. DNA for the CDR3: TGTGCCAGCAGCCAAGTCGGGACTAGTTTGTTTGGCCTTTACGGGGAGCTGTTTTTT. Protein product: CASSQVGTSLFGLYGELFF.